This T cell receptor (beta chain) was captured in a study of blood T cell repertoires in COVID-19. Study information: The origin of the acute and convalescent COVID-19 samples was the United States, Italy and Spain. Nucleic acid was either cDNA or gDNA, and it came from T cells, B-cell-depleted T cells, or PBMCs.

Germline lookup yields CDR1 MDHEN and CDR2 SYDVKM. This CDR3 region has 15 residues. With V trimmed by 4 bases and J by 1 base, 6 bases remained unmatched. Generated by immunoSEQ multiplex PCR, the TCRdb table keeps only in-frame clones and is missing some. In the table there are 100,000 to 150,000 clones, about 85% of which are singletons. This chain uses TRBV28 with TRBJ2-7; 8 nucleotides match TRBD1. The material sequenced was peripheral blood. The source of this sequence is a woman of 80 years or more with COVID-19, enrolled during active disease. CDR3 protein: CASSWYRTGSYEQYF. The CDR3 bases are TGTGCCAGCAGTTGGTACCGGACAGGGTCCTACGAGCAGTACTTC. Using reference TRBV28 and TRBJ2-7 for the parts outside the CDR3, the full variable domain is DVKVTQSSRYLVKRTGEKVFLECVQDMDHENMFWYRQDPGLGLRLIYFSYDVKMKEKGDIPEGYSVSREKKERFSLILESASTNQTSMYLCASSWYRTGSYEQYFGPGTRLTVT.